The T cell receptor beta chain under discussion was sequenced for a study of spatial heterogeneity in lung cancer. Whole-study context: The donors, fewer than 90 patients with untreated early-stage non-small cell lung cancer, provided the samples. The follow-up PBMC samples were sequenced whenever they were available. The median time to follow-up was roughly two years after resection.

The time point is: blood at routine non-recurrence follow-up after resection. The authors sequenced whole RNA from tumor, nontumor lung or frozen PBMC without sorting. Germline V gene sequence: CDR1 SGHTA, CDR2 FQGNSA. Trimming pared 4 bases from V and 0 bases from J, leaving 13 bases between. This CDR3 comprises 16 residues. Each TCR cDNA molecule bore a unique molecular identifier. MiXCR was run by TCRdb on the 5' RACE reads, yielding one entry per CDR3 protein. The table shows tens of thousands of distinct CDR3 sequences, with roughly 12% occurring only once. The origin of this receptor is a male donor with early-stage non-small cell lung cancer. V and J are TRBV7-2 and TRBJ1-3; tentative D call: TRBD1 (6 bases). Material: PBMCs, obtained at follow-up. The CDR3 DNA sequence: TGTGCCAGCAGCTCCGGGGGCGCTGGCTCTGGAAACACCATATATTTT. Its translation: CASSSGGAGSGNTIYF.